The rows below give T cell receptor beta chains drawn from one sample of a study of cytomegalovirus exposure and HLA in healthy donors. Here immunoSEQ multiplex PCR was the method, and the copy in TCRdb shows in-frame clones only, minus some. The table has under 95,000 clones, 60% to 85% seen once. Sequencing used PBMCs. These receptors came from a man aged 25-45 years in good health and CMV-seropositive. CDR3s include the opening cysteine and the closing phenylalanine or tryptophan. A D gene is named only where the DNA matches it firmly. Only part of the rows carry a size: once, few, many, or a class if the clone is expanded.

j_call | v_call | cdr3_length | d_call | clone_size | cdr3_aa | cdr3_nt
TRBJ2-1 | TRBV25-1 | 14 | . | . | CASTGQGLRNEQFF | TGTGCCAGCACCGGACAGGGACTACGCAATGAGCAGTTCTTC
TRBJ2-1 | TRBV7-9 | 14 | TRBD1 | . | CASSSRQGANEQFF | TGTGCCAGCAGCTCCCGACAGGGAGCCAATGAGCAGTTCTTC
TRBJ2-7 | TRBV29-1 | 12 | . | once | CSVPTGGYEQYF | TGCAGCGTGCCAACCGGGGGCTACGAGCAGTACTTC
TRBJ2-7 | TRBV4-1 | 15 | TRBD1 | . | CASSTRQGGSYEQYF | TGCGCCAGCAGCACCCGACAGGGGGGATCCTACGAGCAGTACTTC
TRBJ1-2 | TRBV5-6 | 14 | TRBD1 | . | CASSNRDRGYGYTF | TGTGCCAGCAGCAACCGGGACAGGGGGTATGGCTACACCTTC
TRBJ2-7 | TRBV19 | 13 | . | few | CASSTGQIGEQYF | TGTGCCAGTAGTACCGGACAGATAGGCGAGCAGTACTTC
TRBJ1-2 | TRBV4-3 | 14 | . | . | CASSPKPNGGGYTF | TGCGCCAGCAGCCCTAAACCGAACGGGGGAGGCTACACCTTC
TRBJ2-3 | TRBV7-2 | 13 | . | . | CASSLIGPDTQYF | TGTGCCAGCAGCTTAATTGGCCCAGATACGCAGTATTTT
TRBJ1-2 | TRBV25-1 | 11 | . | . | CASSPGYGYTF | TGTGCCAGCAGCCCAGGCTATGGCTACACCTTC
TRBJ1-3 | TRBV28 | 16 | . | . | CASSLVKTVSGNTIYF | TGTGCCAGCAGTTTAGTTAAAACAGTTTCTGGAAACACCATATATTTT
TRBJ2-3 | TRBV6-5 | 15 | TRBD1 | . | CASSYGTGGLDTQYF | TGTGCCAGCAGTTACGGGACAGGGGGCTTAGATACGCAGTATTTT
TRBJ1-1 | TRBV5-4 | 14 | . | . | CASSLRGYGTEAFF | TGTGCCAGCAGCTTGAGGGGGTATGGCACTGAAGCTTTCTTT
TRBJ1-1 | TRBV28 | 14 | TRBD1 | once | CASSRDRGRTEAFF | TGTGCCAGCAGCCGCGACAGGGGTAGGACTGAAGCTTTCTTT